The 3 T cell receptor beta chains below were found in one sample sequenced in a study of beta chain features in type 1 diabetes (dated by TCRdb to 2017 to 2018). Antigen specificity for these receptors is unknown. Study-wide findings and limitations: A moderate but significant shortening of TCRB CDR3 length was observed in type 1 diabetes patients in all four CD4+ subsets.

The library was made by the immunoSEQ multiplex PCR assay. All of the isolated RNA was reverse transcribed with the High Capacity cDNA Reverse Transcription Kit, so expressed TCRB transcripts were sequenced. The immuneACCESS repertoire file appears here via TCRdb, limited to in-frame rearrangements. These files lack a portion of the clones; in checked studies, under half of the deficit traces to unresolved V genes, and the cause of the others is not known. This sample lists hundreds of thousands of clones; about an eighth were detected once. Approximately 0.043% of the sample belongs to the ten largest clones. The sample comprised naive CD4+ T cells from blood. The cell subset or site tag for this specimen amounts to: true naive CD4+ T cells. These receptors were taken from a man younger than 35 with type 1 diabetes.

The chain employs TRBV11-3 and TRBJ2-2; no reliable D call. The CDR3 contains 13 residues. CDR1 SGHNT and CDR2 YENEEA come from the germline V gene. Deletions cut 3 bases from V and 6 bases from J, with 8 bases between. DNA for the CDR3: TGTGCCAGCAGCTTGGACCAGTCCGGGGAGCTGTTTTTT. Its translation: CASSLDQSGELFF.

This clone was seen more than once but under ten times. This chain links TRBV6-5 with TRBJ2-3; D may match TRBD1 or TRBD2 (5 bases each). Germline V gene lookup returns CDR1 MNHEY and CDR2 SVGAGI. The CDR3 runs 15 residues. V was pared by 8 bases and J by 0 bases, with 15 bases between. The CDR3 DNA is TGTGCCAGCCTCGAGAGGGGTTCTAGCACAGATACGCAGTATTTT. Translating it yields CASLERGSSTDTQYF.

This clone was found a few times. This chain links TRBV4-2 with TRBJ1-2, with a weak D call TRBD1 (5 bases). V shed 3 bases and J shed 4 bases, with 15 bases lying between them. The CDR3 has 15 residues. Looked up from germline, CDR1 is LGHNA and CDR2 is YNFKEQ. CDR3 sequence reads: CASSHLGEFIYGYTF. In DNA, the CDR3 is TGTGCCAGCAGCCACCTGGGGGAGTTTATCTATGGCTACACCTTC.